The 32 T cell receptor beta chains in this list originate from one sample, sequenced in a study of T cell changes during pregnancy in multiple sclerosis. Repertoires were generated with immunoSEQ multiplex PCR, while TCRdb's copy carries only in-frame clones and drops some. The data contain 12,000 or so clones, about 85% of them seen just once; the ten biggest clones take up over 12%. The input for sequencing was CD8+ T cells from peripheral blood mononuclear cells, taken in the second trimester of pregnancy. Receptor source: a female donor in good health, enrolled as a control in a pregnancy study.

This rearrangement joins TRBV19 to TRBJ2-1, with a tentative D call TRBD2 (5 bases). The CDR3 has 15 amino acids. V lost 1 base and J 4 bases, leaving 11 bases between the germline ends. CDR1 is LNHDA, CDR2 SQIVND, per germline (reference sequence). The CDR3 region is CASSIASGSYNEQFF. CDR3 DNA sequence: TGTGCCAGTAGTATAGCAAGCGGCTCATACAATGAGCAGTTCTTC.

This rearrangement joins TRBV7-9 to TRBJ2-7, with TRBD1 identical over 11 bases. CDR3 length equals 15 residues. CDR1 is SEHNR, CDR2 FQNEAQ, per germline (reference sequence). Trimming took 5 bases from V and 4 from J; bases not matched to a gene: 7. The DNA of the CDR3 is TGTGCCAGCAGCCCGGTCGGGACAGGGGGGTACGAGCAGTACTTC. Its protein is CASSPVGTGGYEQYF.

This clone was detected a few times. The rearrangement uses TRBV10-3 and TRBJ1-6; TRBD1 matches at 10 bases. This CDR3 contains 16 residues. V was clipped by 6 bases and J by 4 bases; unmatched bases: 6. Germline CDR1 ENHRY, CDR2 SYGVKD. CDR3 loop: CAISRTGGSYNSPLHF. The CDR3 DNA reads TGTGCCATCAGCCGGACAGGGGGATCTTATAATTCACCCCTCCACTTT.

The chain uses TRBV27 and TRBJ2-7; a possible D gene is TRBD1 (6 bases). The ends were cut back, 5 bases at V and 2 bases at J, with 22 bases in the middle. CDR3 length: 17 amino acids. CDR1 and CDR2 from the germline V gene are MNHEY and SMNVEV (reference sequence). The CDR3 nucleotides are TGTGCCAGCAGTGCACTCACAACAGGGTATAGAACCTACGAGCAGTACTTC. Its translation: CASSALTTGYRTYEQYF.

The chain is built from TRBV2 and TRBJ1-5; D gene uncertain. Deletions cut 6 bases from V and 0 bases from J, with 9 bases between. Germline V gene sequence: CDR1 SNHLY, CDR2 FYNNEI. This CDR3 region has 14 residues. CDR3 nucleotide sequence: TGTGCCAGCAGGGGCCAGATTAGCAATCAGCCCCAGCATTTT. It codes for CASRGQISNQPQHF.

This chain joins TRBV5-1 and TRBJ2-7; no clear D gene. This CDR3 spans 14 amino acids. The V gene's germline CDR1 is SGHRS and CDR2 YFSETQ. Trimming took 2 bases from V and 3 from J, leaving 12 bases between them. In nucleotides, the CDR3 is TGCGCCAGCAGCTTTTTTGGCGGAGACTACGAGCAGTACTTC. It is translated as CASSFFGGDYEQYF. The complete variable domain, with remaining parts taken from reference TRBV5-1 and TRBJ2-7, reads KAGVTQTPRYLIKTRGQQVTLSCSPISGHRSVSWYQQTPGQGLQFLFEYFSETQRNKGNFPGRFSGRQFSNSRSEMNVSTLELGDSALYLCASSFFGGDYEQYFGPGTRLTVT.

This chain's CDR3 is CAWSGVAGGRDPGDTQYF. DNA for the CDR3: TGTGCCTGGAGTGGGGTAGCGGGGGGGCGGGATCCCGGGGATACGCAGTATTTT. V and J are TRBV30 and TRBJ2-3; 11 nucleotides match TRBD2. The CDR3 covers 18 residues. Germline CDR1 is GTSNPN and CDR2 is SVGIG (reference sequence). V lost 1 base, J lost 6 bases, and 15 bases stayed unmatched.

This chain joins TRBV7-9 and TRBJ2-2; no clear D gene. This CDR3 is 14 amino acids long. CDR1 SEHNR and CDR2 FQNEAQ come from the germline V gene (reference sequence). V was trimmed by 7 bases and J by 5 bases, leaving 14 bases between them. CDR3 bases: TGTGCCAGCACCTCATATACGGAGACCGGGGAGCTGTTTTTT. Translated, it gives CASTSYTETGELFF.

The chain uses TRBV19 and TRBJ1-4; D is unclear. Trimming removed 9 bases from V and 8 bases from J, with 16 bases in between. CDR3 length: 13 amino acids. CDR1 and CDR2 (germline): LNHDA, SQIVND (reference sequence). The CDR3 DNA reads as TGTGCCAGCTGGGCGGGGTTAGGGGAAAAACTGTTTTTT. This gives the protein CASWAGLGEKLFF. Full variable domain (missing parts from reference TRBV19 and TRBJ1-4): DGGITQSPKYLFRKEGQNVTLSCEQNLNHDAMYWYRQDPGQGLRLIYYSQIVNDFQKGDIAEGYSVSREKKESFPLTVTSAQKNPTAFYLCASWAGLGEKLFFGSGTQLSVL.

V gene TRBV6-4 combines with J gene TRBJ2-2, with D tentatively TRBD2 (5 bases). The CDR3 is 13 residues long. Germline lookup yields CDR1 MRHNA and CDR2 SNTAGT. Trimming removed 4 bases from V and 2 bases from J, with 5 bases in between. DNA of the CDR3: TGTGCCAGCAGTGGGACTAACACCGGGGAGCTGTTTTTT. It codes for CASSGTNTGELFF.

The gene calls are TRBV19 and TRBJ1-3, with D perhaps matching TRBD1 (5 bases). CDR1 is LNHDA, CDR2 SQIVND, per germline (reference sequence). The CDR3 extends over 11 amino acids. Trimming removed 9 bases from V and 5 bases from J, with 8 bases in between. CDR3 in DNA: TGTGCCAGCGGGGGGAGAAACACCATATATTTT. As protein: CASGGRNTIYF.

V and J are TRBV13 and TRBJ1-1; the D gene is possibly TRBD1 (6 bases). Germline V gene sequence: CDR1 PRHDT, CDR2 FYEKMQ (reference sequence). The CDR3 has 14 amino acids. V lost 7 bases, J lost 7 bases, and 19 bases lay in between. The CDR3 bases are TGTGCCAGCAATCAAGGGGGGGGATGGTTTGAAGCTTTCTTT. It specifies CASNQGGGWFEAFF.

The gene calls are TRBV7-6 and TRBJ1-1; D gene ambiguous. Germline values: CDR1 SGHVS, CDR2 FNYEAQ. The ends were cut back, 2 bases at V and 4 bases at J, with 14 bases in the middle. The CDR3 is made up of 15 amino acids. The CDR3 here is CASSLSVSASTEAFF. As DNA, the CDR3 is TGTGCCAGCAGCTTAAGCGTGTCGGCGAGCACTGAAGCTTTCTTT.

This chain uses TRBV13 with TRBJ1-2; D possibly corresponds to TRBD1 (6 bases). Trimming cost V 5 bases and J 4 bases, with 11 bases left between them. The CDR3 contains 13 residues. Germline loops: CDR1 PRHDT, CDR2 FYEKMQ (reference sequence). The CDR3 sequence: CASSPTGGYGYTF. The CDR3 nucleotides read TGTGCCAGCAGCCCGACAGGAGGCTATGGCTACACCTTC. The variable domain in full, completed from reference TRBV13 and TRBJ1-2, reads AAGVIQSPRHLIKEKRETATLKCYPIPRHDTVYWYQQGPGQDPQFLISFYEKMQSDKGSIPDRFSAQQFSDYHSELNMSSLELGDSALYFCASSPTGGYGYTFGSGTRLTVV.

The chain couples TRBV29-1 to TRBJ2-3; 8 nucleotides match TRBD1. CDR1 and CDR2 from the germline V gene are SQVTM and ANQGSEA. The J segment lost 7 bases and the V segment lost 6 bases, leaving 6 bases of the junction unmatched. This CDR3 has 12 residues. This CDR3 is CSVVTGGHTQYF. The CDR3 coding sequence is TGCAGCGTGGTTACAGGGGGGCATACGCAGTATTTT.

In this sample, this clone turned up once. The V call is TRBV27, the J call TRBJ1-1; weak D call: TRBD1 (5 bases). V was pared by 5 bases and J by 1 base, with 14 bases between. The CDR3 totals 15 residues. Germline-derived CDR1 and CDR2 are MNHEY and SMNVEV (reference sequence). CDR3 DNA: TGTGCCAGCAGTCAGTCCCCAAGGGGGAACACTGAAGCTTTCTTT. It encodes CASSQSPRGNTEAFF.

The V call is TRBV27, the J call TRBJ2-1, with 14 bases matching TRBD2. In germline, CDR1 is MNHEY, CDR2 SMNVEV (reference sequence). CDR3 length: 14 residues. Germline trimming cut 5 bases from V and 9 bases from J; bases unmatched to any gene: 3. CDR3 amino acids: CASSGLAGGGEQFF. CDR3 in DNA: TGTGCCAGCAGTGGACTAGCGGGAGGCGGTGAGCAGTTCTTC.

The rearrangement joins TRBV30 to TRBJ2-1, with D unclear. V was pared by 1 base and J by 0 bases, with 13 bases between. The V gene's germline CDR1 is GTSNPN and CDR2 SVGIG (reference sequence). The CDR3 runs 16 residues. The CDR3 is CAWSALGPISYNEQFF. The CDR3 nucleotides read TGTGCCTGGAGTGCTCTAGGCCCTATCTCCTACAATGAGCAGTTCTTC.

This clone turned up a few times. The chain combines TRBV10-3 with TRBJ2-2; D not resolved. V lost 0 bases, J lost 0 bases, and 14 bases lay in between. CDR3 length: 18 amino acids. The germline V gene encodes CDR1 ENHRY and CDR2 SYGVKD. The CDR3 sequence: CAISESGGDQTNTGELFF. The CDR3 coding sequence is TGTGCCATCAGTGAGTCGGGTGGAGACCAGACGAACACCGGGGAGCTGTTTTTT.

This CDR3 is CASSGPTSGRAIDTQYF. CDR3 coding DNA: TGTGCCAGCAGTGGCCCGACTAGCGGGAGGGCCATAGATACGCAGTATTTT. The chain carries TRBV2 and TRBJ2-3; 14 nucleotides match TRBD2. The germline gives CDR1 SNHLY, CDR2 FYNNEI. V lost 4 bases, J lost 5 bases, and 8 bases stayed unmatched. This CDR3 is built from 17 residues.

This chain links TRBV5-6 with TRBJ2-3, with 9 bases lining up with TRBD2. Germline V CDR1 and CDR2: SGHDT, YYEEEE. Germline trimming cut 7 bases from V and 4 bases from J; bases unmatched to any gene: 13. The CDR3 totals 16 residues. The CDR3 loop is CASWPFGGGEADTQYF. DNA of the CDR3: TGTGCCAGCTGGCCCTTTGGCGGGGGGGAGGCAGATACGCAGTATTTT.

The rearrangement joins TRBV11-3 to TRBJ2-7; TRBD2 is a possible D gene (6 bases). Germline CDR1 and CDR2: SGHNT and YENEEA. The CDR3 loop spans 15 amino acids. V was trimmed by 0 bases and J by 1 base, leaving 10 bases between them. In nucleotides, the CDR3 is TGTGCCAGCAGCTTAGATTTGGGAGGATCCTACGAGCAGTACTTC. This codes for CASSLDLGGSYEQYF.

J is TRBJ1-1 and V is TRBV6-1; D not resolved. Trimming removed 3 bases from V and 2 bases from J, with 10 bases in between. Per the germline V gene, CDR1 is MNHNS and CDR2 is SASEGT. The CDR3 extends over 14 amino acids. This chain's CDR3 is CASSDNLGNTEAFF. In DNA form, the CDR3 reads TGTGCCAGCAGTGATAACCTGGGCAACACTGAAGCTTTCTTT.

The chain joins TRBV5-4 to TRBJ2-7; weak D call: TRBD2 (6 bases). Per germline, CDR1 SGHNT and CDR2 YYREEE (reference sequence). The CDR3 is 14 residues long. The V and J ends lost 3 bases and 0 bases respectively, with 10 bases between them. The CDR3 DNA follows: TGTGCCAGCAGCTCCGGGGGAAACTCCTACGAGCAGTACTTC. Translating it yields CASSSGGNSYEQYF.

This sequence joins TRBV19 and TRBJ1-1; a weak D match, TRBD1 (5 bases). V gave up 5 bases and J gave up 8 bases, with 15 bases separating them. The CDR3 contains 13 residues. Germline loops: CDR1 LNHDA, CDR2 SQIVND (reference sequence). The CDR3 here is CASSPAGGREAFF. The CDR3, as DNA: TGTGCCAGTAGTCCCGCGGGGGGGAGGGAAGCTTTCTTT.

V gene TRBV11-1 combines with J gene TRBJ2-7; no firm D call. CDR3 length: 15 amino acids. V was pared by 1 base and J by 0 bases, with 10 bases between. Germline V lookup: CDR1 SGHAT, CDR2 FQDESV (reference sequence). The CDR3 is CASSLGNSLSYEQYF. CDR3 DNA sequence: TGTGCCAGCAGCTTAGGAAACAGCCTCTCCTACGAGCAGTACTTC.

V gene TRBV27 combines with J gene TRBJ2-7, with D tentatively TRBD2 (5 bases). The CDR3 is made up of 12 amino acids. V was shortened by 2 bases and J by 5 bases, with 7 bases between the two germline ends. The V gene's germline CDR1 is MNHEY and CDR2 SMNVEV (reference sequence). The CDR3: CASSLGGDEQYF. The CDR3 DNA is TGTGCCAGCAGTTTAGGAGGCGACGAGCAGTACTTC.

The chain employs TRBV6-5 and TRBJ1-5, with TRBD1 identical over 7 bases. The CDR3 runs to 14 residues. V dropped 6 bases and J dropped 7; count of bases not matched to a gene: 9. CDR1 and CDR2 from the germline V gene are MNHEY and SVGAGI. CDR3 DNA sequence: TGTGCCAGCAGGGGGGACAGTCAACAGCAGCCCCAGCATTTT. Its translation: CASRGDSQQQPQHF.

The chain joins TRBV9 to TRBJ1-1; D gene ambiguous. V lost 0 bases and J lost 7, with 10 bases in between. Germline V gene lookup returns CDR1 SGDLS and CDR2 YYNGEE. This CDR3 region has 13 residues. CDR3 protein: CASSVGVGSEAFF. In DNA form, the CDR3 reads TGTGCCAGCAGCGTAGGTGTGGGGAGTGAAGCTTTCTTT.

This chain joins TRBV9 and TRBJ2-6; 8 nucleotides match TRBD2. Germline lookup yields CDR1 SGDLS and CDR2 YYNGEE. V dropped 0 bases and J dropped 0; count of bases not matched to a gene: 8. This CDR3 spans 19 amino acids. The CDR3 region has the DNA TGTGCCAGCAGCGTAGCCCGGTCGGGGGGGGGCTCTGGGGCCAACGTCCTGACTTTC. Translating it yields CASSVARSGGGSGANVLTF. The full variable domain, in which reference TRBV9 and TRBJ2-6 provide the parts outside the CDR3, is DSGVTQTPKHLITATGQRVTLRCSPRSGDLSVYWYQQSLDQGLQFLIQYYNGEERAKGNILERFSAQQFPDLHSELNLSSLELGDSALYFCASSVARSGGGSGANVLTFGAGSRLTVL.

The rearrangement links TRBV11-2 to TRBJ2-7, with D perhaps matching TRBD2 (6 bases). CDR1 is SGHAT, CDR2 FQNNGV, per germline. V was pared by 2 bases and J by 5 bases, with 7 bases between. The CDR3 runs 12 residues. The CDR3 sequence: CASSLRRDEQYF. Written as DNA, the CDR3 is TGTGCCAGCAGCTTAAGGAGGGACGAGCAGTACTTC.

This clone was detected once. The J gene is TRBJ1-3, the V gene TRBV13; no clear D. V lost 4 bases to trimming and J lost 0 bases, with 10 bases between them. Germline assignment: CDR1 PRHDT and CDR2 FYEKMQ (reference sequence). CDR3 length: 15 residues. CDR3 sequence (DNA): TGTGCCAGCAGCTCCCCGCGGAGCTCTGGAAACACCATATATTTT. Translating gives CASSSPRSSGNTIYF.